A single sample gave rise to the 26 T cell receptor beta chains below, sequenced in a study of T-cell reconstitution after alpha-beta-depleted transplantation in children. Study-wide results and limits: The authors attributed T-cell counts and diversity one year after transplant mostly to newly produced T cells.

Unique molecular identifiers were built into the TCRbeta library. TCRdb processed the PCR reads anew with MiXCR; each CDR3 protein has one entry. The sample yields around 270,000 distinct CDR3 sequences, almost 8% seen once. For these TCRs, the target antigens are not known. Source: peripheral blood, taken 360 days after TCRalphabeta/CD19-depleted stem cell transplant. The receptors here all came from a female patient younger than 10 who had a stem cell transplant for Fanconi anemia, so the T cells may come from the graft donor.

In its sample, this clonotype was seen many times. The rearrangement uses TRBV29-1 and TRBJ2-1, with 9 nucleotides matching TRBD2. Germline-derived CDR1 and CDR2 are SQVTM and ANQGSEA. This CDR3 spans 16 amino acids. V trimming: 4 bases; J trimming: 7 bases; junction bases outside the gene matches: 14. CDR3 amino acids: CSVGRRWSGRNNEQFF. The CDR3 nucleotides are TGCAGCGTTGGCAGGAGGTGGAGCGGGAGGAATAATGAGCAGTTCTTC.

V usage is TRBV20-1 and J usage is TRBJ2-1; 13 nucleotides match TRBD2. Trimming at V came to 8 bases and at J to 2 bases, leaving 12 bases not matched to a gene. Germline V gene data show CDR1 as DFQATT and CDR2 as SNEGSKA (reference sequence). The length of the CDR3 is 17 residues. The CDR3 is CSTLGGLAGPTYNEQFF. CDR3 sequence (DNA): TGCAGTACCCTCGGGGGACTAGCGGGGCCGACCTACAATGAGCAGTTCTTC.

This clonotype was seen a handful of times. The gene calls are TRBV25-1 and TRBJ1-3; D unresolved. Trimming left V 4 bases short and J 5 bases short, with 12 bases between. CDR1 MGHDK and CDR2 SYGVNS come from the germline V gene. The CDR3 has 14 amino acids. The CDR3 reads CASSAQGRRNTIYF. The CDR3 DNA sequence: TGTGCCAGCAGTGCACAAGGGAGGAGAAACACCATATATTTT.

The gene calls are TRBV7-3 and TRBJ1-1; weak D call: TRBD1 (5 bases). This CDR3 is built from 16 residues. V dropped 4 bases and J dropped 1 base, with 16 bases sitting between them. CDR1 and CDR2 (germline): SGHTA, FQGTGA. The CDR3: CASSSGHLDGNTEAFF. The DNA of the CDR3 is TGTGCCAGCAGCTCGGGGCATTTGGATGGGAACACTGAAGCTTTCTTT.

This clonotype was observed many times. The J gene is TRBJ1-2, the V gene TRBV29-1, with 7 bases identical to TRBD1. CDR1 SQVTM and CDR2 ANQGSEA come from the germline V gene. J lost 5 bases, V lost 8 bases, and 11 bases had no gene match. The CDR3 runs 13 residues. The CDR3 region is CSSTGTASYGYTF. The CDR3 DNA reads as TGCAGCAGCACCGGGACAGCCTCATATGGCTACACCTTC.

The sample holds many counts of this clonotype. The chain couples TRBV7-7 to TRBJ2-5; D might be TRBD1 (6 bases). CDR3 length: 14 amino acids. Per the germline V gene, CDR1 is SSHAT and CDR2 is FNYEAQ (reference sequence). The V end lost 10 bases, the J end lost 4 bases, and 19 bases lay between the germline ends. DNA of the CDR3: TGTGCCACCAATCACCCAGGGGATGGAGAGACCCAGTACTTC. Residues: CATNHPGDGETQYF.

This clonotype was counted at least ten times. The CDR3 bases are TGTGCCAGCAGCAGGTCCGGCCTAGCGGCCACAGATACGCAGTATTTT. It translates to CASSRSGLAATDTQYF. The chain is built from TRBV7-6 and TRBJ2-3; 7 nucleotides line up with TRBD2. CDR3 length: 16 residues. Germline V lookup: CDR1 SGHVS, CDR2 FNYEAQ. The J segment lost 2 bases and the V segment lost 5 bases, leaving 10 bases of the junction unmatched.

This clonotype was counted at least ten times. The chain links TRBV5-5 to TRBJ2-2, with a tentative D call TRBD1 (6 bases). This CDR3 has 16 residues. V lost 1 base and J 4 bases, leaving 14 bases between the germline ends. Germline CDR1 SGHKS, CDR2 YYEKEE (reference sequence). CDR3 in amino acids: CASSLFGRGGTGELFF. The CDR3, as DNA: TGTGCCAGCAGCTTGTTCGGCAGGGGCGGCACCGGGGAGCTGTTTTTT.

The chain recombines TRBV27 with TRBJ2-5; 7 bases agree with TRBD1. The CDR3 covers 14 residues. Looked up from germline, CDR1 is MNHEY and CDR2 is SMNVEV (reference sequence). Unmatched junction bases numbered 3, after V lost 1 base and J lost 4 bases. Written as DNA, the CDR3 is TGTGCCAGCAGTTTATATACAGGGGTAGAGACCCAGTACTTC. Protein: CASSLYTGVETQYF.

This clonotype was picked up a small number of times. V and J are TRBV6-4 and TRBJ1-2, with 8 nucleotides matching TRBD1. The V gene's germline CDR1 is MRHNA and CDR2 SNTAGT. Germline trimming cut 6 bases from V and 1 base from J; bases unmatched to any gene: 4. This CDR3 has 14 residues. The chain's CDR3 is CASSGTGFNYGYTF. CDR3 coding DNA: TGTGCCAGCAGCGGGACAGGATTTAACTATGGCTACACCTTC.

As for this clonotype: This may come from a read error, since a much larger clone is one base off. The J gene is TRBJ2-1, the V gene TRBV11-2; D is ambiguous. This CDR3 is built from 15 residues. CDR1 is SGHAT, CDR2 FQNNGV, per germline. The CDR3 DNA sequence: TGTGCCAGCAGCTCTGAGCAGGCTTTAGCCTATGAGCGGTTCTTC. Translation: CASSSEQALAYERFF.

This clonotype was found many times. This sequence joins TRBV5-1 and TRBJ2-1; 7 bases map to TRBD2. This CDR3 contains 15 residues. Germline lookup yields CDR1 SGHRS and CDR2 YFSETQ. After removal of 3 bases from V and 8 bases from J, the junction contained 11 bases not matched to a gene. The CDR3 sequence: CASSSGTTKADEQFF. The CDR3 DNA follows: TGCGCCAGCAGCTCCGGGACTACCAAGGCGGATGAGCAGTTCTTC.

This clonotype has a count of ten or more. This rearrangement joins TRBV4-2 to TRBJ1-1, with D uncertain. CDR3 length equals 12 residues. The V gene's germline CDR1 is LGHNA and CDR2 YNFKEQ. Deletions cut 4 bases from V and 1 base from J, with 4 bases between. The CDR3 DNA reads TGTGCCAGCAGCCGGGGGAACACTGAAGCTTTCTTT. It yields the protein CASSRGNTEAFF.

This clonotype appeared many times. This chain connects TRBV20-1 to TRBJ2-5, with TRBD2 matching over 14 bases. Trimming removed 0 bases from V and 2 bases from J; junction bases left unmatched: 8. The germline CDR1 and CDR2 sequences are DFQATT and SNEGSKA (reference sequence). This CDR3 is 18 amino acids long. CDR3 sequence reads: CSARDSGGTSGRQETQYF. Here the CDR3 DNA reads TGCAGTGCTAGAGATTCGGGAGGGACTAGCGGGAGACAAGAGACCCAGTACTTC.

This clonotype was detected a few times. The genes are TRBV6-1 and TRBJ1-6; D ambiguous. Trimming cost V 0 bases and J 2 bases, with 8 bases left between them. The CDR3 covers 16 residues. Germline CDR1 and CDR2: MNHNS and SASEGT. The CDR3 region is CASSEAEGAYNSPLHF. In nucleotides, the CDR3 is TGTGCCAGCAGTGAAGCGGAGGGTGCCTATAATTCACCCCTCCACTTT.

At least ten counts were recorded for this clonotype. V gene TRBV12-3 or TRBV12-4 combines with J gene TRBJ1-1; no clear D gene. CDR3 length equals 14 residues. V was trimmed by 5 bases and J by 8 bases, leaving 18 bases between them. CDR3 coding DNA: TGTGCCAGCAGTCCAGTAGGAGGCCGGTGGGAAGCTTTCTTT. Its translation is CASSPVGGRWEAFF.

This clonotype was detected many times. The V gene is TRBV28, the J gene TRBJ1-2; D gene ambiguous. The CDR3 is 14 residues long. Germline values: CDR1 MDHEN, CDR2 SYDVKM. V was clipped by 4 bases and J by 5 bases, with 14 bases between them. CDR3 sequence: CASSSADTQYGYTF. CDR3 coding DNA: TGTGCCAGCAGTTCGGCCGATACCCAGTATGGCTACACCTTC.

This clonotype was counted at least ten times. CDR3 in amino acids: CASSPTGTPYNEQFF. In DNA, the CDR3 is TGTGCCAGCAGCCCAACCGGGACTCCCTACAATGAGCAGTTCTTC. The genes are TRBV9 and TRBJ2-1, with TRBD2 as a possible D gene (6 bases). The CDR3 is 15 amino acids. CDR1 and CDR2 from the germline V gene are SGDLS and YYNGEE. V was clipped by 4 bases and J by 2 bases, with 13 bases between them.

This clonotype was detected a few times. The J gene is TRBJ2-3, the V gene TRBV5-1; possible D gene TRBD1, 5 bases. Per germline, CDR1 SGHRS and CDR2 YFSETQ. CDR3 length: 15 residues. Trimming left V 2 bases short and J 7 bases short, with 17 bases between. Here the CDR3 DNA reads TGCGCCAGCAGCTTAGCAACTACCGCAGGGAATACGCAGTATTTT. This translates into CASSLATTAGNTQYF.

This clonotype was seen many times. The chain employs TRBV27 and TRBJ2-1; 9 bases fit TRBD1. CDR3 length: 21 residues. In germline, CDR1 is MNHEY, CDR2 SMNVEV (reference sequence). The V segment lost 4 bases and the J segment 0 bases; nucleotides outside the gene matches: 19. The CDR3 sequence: CASSSTHLGQGEWGSYNEQFF. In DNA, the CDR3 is TGTGCCAGCAGTTCGACACATCTGGGACAGGGAGAATGGGGCTCCTACAATGAGCAGTTCTTC.

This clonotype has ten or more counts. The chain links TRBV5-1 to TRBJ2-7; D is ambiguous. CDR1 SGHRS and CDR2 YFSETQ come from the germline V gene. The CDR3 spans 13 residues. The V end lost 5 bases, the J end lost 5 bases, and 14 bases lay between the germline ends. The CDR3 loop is CASSVQGLNEQYF. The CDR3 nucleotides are TGCGCCAGCAGTGTGCAAGGCTTAAACGAGCAGTACTTC.

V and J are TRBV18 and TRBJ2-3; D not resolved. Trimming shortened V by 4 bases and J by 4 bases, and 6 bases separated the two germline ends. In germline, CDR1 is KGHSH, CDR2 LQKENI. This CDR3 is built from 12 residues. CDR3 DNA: TGTGCCAGCTCACAGGGCCCAGATACGCAGTATTTT. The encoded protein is CASSQGPDTQYF. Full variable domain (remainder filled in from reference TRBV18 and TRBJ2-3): NAGVMQNPRHLVRRRGQEARLRCSPMKGHSHVYWYRQLPEEGLKFMVYLQKENIIDESGMPKERFSAEFPKEGPSILRIQQVVRGDSAAYFCASSQGPDTQYFGPGTRLTVL.

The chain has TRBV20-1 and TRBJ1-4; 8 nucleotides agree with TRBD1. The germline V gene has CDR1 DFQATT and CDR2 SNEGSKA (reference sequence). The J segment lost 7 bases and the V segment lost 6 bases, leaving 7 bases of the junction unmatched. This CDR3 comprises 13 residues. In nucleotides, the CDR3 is TGCAGTGCAGGTATCAGGGGGCGTGAAAAACTGTTTTTT. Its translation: CSAGIRGREKLFF.

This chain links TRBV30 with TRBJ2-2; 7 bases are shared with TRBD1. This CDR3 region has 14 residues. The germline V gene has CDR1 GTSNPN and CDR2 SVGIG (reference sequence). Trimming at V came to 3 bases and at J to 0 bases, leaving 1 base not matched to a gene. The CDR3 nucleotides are TGTGCCTGGAGGGACAGGACGAACACCGGGGAGCTGTTTTTT. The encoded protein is CAWRDRTNTGELFF.

CDR3 DNA sequence: TGTGCCAGCAGCCGTACTTCGAACACTGAAGCTTTCTTT. Its protein is CASSRTSNTEAFF. V is TRBV6-5 and J is TRBJ1-1; D call uncertain. The CDR3 runs 13 residues. CDR1 MNHEY and CDR2 SVGAGI come from the germline V gene. The V end lost 6 bases, the J end lost 1 base, and 9 bases lay between the germline ends.

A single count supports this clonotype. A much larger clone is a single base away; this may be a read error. Here the CDR3 DNA reads TGTGCCGGCTCACCTTACCAGGGACAAGTGCAGTTCTTC. It is translated as CAGSPYQGQVQFF. The chain joins TRBV18 to TRBJ2-1; tentatively, D is TRBD1 (6 bases). The CDR3 runs to 13 residues. Germline CDR1 and CDR2: KGHSH and LQKENI.